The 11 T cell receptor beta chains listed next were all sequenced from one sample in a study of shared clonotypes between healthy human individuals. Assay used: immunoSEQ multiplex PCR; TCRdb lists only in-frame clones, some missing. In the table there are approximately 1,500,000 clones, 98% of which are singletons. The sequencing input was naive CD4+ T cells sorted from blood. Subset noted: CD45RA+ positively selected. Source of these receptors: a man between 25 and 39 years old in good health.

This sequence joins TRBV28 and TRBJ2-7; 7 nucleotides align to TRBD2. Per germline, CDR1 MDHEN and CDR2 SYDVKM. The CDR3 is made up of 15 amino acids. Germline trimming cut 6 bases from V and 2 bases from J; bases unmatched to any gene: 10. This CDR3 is CASSRPTSGTYEQYF. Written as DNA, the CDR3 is TGTGCCAGCAGCCGCCCGACCAGCGGGACCTACGAGCAGTACTTC.

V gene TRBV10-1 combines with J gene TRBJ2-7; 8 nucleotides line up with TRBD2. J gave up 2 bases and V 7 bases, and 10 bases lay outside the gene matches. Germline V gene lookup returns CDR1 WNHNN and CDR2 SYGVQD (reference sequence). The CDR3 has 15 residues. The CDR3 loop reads CASNGQREQPYEQYF. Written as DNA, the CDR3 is TGCGCCAGCAATGGCCAGCGGGAGCAACCCTACGAGCAGTACTTC.

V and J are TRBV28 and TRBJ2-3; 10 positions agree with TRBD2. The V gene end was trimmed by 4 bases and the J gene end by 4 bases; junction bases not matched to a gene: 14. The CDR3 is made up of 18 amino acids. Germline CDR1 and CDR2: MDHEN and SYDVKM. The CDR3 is CASSYWASGSMSPDTQYF. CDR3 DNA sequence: TGTGCCAGCAGTTATTGGGCTAGCGGGAGTATGAGCCCAGATACGCAGTATTTT. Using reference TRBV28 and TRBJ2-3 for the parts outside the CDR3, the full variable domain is DVKVTQSSRYLVKRTGEKVFLECVQDMDHENMFWYRQDPGLGLRLIYFSYDVKMKEKGDIPEGYSVSREKKERFSLILESASTNQTSMYLCASSYWASGSMSPDTQYFGPGTRLTVL.

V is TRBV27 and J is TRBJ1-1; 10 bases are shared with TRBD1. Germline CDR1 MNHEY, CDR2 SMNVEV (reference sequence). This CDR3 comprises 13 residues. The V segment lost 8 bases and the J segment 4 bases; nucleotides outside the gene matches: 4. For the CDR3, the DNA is TGTGCCAGCTGGGGACAGGGGACCACTGAAGCTTTCTTT. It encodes CASWGQGTTEAFF.

The CDR3 sequence: CATSREFLDTIYF. Here the CDR3 DNA reads TGTGCCACCAGCAGAGAGTTCTTGGACACCATATATTTT. The V and J genes are TRBV15 and TRBJ1-3, with D unclear. Between the trimmed V and J ends, which lost 0 bases and 8 bases, there was a span of 8 bases. The CDR3 runs 13 residues. CDR1 and CDR2 (germline): LNHNV, YYDKDF (reference sequence).

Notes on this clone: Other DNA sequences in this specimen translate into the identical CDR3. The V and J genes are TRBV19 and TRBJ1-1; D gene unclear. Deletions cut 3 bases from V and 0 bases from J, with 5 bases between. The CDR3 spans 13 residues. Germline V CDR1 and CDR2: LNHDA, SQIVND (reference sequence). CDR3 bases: TGTGCCAGTAGTATTAGAATGAACACTGAAGCTTTCTTT. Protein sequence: CASSIRMNTEAFF.

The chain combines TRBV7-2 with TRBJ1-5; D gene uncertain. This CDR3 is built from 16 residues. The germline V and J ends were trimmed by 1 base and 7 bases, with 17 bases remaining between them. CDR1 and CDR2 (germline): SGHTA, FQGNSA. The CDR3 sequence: CASSLVVGLVGQPQHF. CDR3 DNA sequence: TGTGCCAGCAGCTTAGTTGTAGGGTTAGTGGGCCAGCCCCAGCATTTT. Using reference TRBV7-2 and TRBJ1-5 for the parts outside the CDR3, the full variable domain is GAGVSQSPSNKVTEKGKDVELRCDPISGHTALYWYRQSLGQGLEFLIYFQGNSAPDKSGLPSDRFSAERTGGSVSTLTIQRTQQEDSAVYLCASSLVVGLVGQPQHFGDGTRLSIL.

CDR3 sequence reads: CASGLYEQYF. The CDR3 nucleotides are TGTGCCAGCGGCCTCTACGAGCAGTACTTC. The chain couples TRBV27 to TRBJ2-7; D is uncertain. Trimming shortened V by 8 bases and J by 3 bases, and 5 bases separated the two germline ends. Germline-derived CDR1 and CDR2 are MNHEY and SMNVEV (reference sequence). This CDR3 is built from 10 residues.

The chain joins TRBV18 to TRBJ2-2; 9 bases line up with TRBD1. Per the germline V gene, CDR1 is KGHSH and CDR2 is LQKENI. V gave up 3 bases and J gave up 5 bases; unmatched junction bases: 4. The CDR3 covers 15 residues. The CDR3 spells CASSPAGTGTGELFF. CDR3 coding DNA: TGTGCCAGCTCACCTGCCGGGACAGGGACCGGGGAGCTGTTTTTT.

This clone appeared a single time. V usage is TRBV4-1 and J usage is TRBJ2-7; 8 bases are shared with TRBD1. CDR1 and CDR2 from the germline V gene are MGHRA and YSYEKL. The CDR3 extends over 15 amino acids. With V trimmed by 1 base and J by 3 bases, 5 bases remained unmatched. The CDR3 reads CASSQVQGAHYEQYF. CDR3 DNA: TGCGCCAGCAGCCAAGTGCAGGGGGCCCACTACGAGCAGTACTTC.

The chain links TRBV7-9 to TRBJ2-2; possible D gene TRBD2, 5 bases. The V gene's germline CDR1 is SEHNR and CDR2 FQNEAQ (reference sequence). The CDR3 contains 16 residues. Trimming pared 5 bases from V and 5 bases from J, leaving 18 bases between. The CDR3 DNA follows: TGTGCCAGCAGCAACTTGGCTAGCTCGGTTACCGGGGAGCTGTTTTTT. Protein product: CASSNLASSVTGELFF.